Sequencing of this T cell receptor (beta chain) was carried out in a study of OX40 agonist ivuxolimab in advanced cancers. Germline V CDR1 and CDR2: WNHNN, SYGVQD (reference sequence). Trimming stripped 9 bases from V and 8 bases from J, with 25 bases between. CDR3 length equals 15 residues. Whole-study findings and limits: Clones of CD4+ and CD8+ blood T cells grew by week 6 at doses of 0.1 to 3.0 mg/kg. Some nonresponders additionally presented with little normalized T-cell clonal expansion.

No patient had autoimmune disease or received systemic immunosuppression. Samples of blood were obtained at baseline, on cycle 4 day 1, and on cycle 7 day 1. Assay: immunoSEQ multiplex PCR; the TCRdb copy retains only in-frame clones and omits some. Of around 30,000 clones listed, approximately 90% are singletons. To note about this clone: The antigen is undetermined.

This receptor was taken from an adult with an advanced solid tumor such as melanoma, head and neck, liver or kidney cancer. Specimen: CD4+ or CD8+ T cells sorted from blood, collected in a trial of the OX40 agonist ivuxolimab. The gene calls are TRBV10-1 and TRBJ1-1; D gene uncertain. The CDR3 sequence is CASRSSKRPLLEAFF. CDR3 nucleotide sequence: TGCGCCAGTCGGAGCTCCAAAAGGCCACTACTAGAAGCTTTCTTT.